Below are 13 T cell receptor beta chains sequenced from a single sample in a study of regulatory T cells in long-lasting Graves disease. Researchers made TCR beta libraries by using iRepertoire HTBI primers and running Arm-PCR on CDR3 regions. Each CDR3 protein gets one entry after TCRdb re-called the multiplex PCR reads with MiXCR. The sample lists about 430,000 distinct CDR3 sequences, about 21% seen once, with 14% in the top ten. As for time point: persistent/refractory GD, antithyroid drugs over 5 years with positive TRAb. The TCR library was made from RNA extracted from PBMCs. This specimen consisted of peripheral blood mononuclear cells (PBMCs), obtained when the disease was refractory, from a patient treated with antithyroid drugs. All receptors come from a female donor with Graves disease.

V is TRBV4-2 and J is TRBJ2-7, with 15 bases lining up with TRBD2. The CDR3 totals 15 residues. V trimming: 3 bases; J trimming: 4 bases; junction bases outside the gene matches: 1. Germline V gene data show CDR1 as LGHNA and CDR2 as YNFKEQ. The CDR3 coding sequence is TGTGCCAGCAGCCACGGACTAGCGGGAGGGTACGAGCAGTACTTC. Translating gives CASSHGLAGGYEQYF.

This clonotype has only a few counts. The chain carries TRBV9 and TRBJ1-3, with D possibly being TRBD1 (5 bases). V was pared by 0 bases and J by 3 bases, with 7 bases between. The CDR3 runs to 14 residues. CDR1 and CDR2 (germline): SGDLS, YYNGEE. CDR3 residues: CASSVAGVGNTIYF. The CDR3 DNA sequence: TGTGCCAGCAGCGTAGCGGGGGTTGGAAACACCATATATTTT.

In its sample, this clonotype was seen many times. This rearrangement joins TRBV20-1 to TRBJ2-5; D is unclear. Germline lookup yields CDR1 DFQATT and CDR2 SNEGSKA (reference sequence). CDR3 length: 14 residues. Trimming stripped 6 bases from V and 2 bases from J, with 16 bases between. CDR3 DNA sequence: TGCAGTGCCCCCCCGGGCGGAATACAAGAGACCCAGTACTTC. This gives the protein CSAPPGGIQETQYF.

This clonotype has at least ten counts. This sequence joins TRBV2 and TRBJ1-1, with D possibly being TRBD1 (6 bases). Deletions cut 7 bases from V and 8 bases from J, with 14 bases between. CDR1 SNHLY and CDR2 FYNNEI come from the germline V gene. The CDR3 length is 12 residues. The CDR3 is CASIGGGPEAFF. Written as DNA, the CDR3 is TGTGCCAGCATCGGCGGGGGGCCAGAAGCTTTCTTT. Using reference TRBV2 and TRBJ1-1 for the parts outside the CDR3, the full variable domain is EPEVTQTPSHQVTQMGQEVILRCVPISNHLYFYWYRQILGQKVEFLVSFYNNEISEKSEIFDDQFSVERPDGSNFTLKIRSTKLEDSAMYFCASIGGGPEAFFGQGTRLTVV.

Remarks on this clonotype: A much larger clone lies a single base off, so this may be a read error. This chain joins TRBV28 and TRBJ2-7; D is unresolved. V was pared by 9 bases and J by 4 bases, with 13 bases between. CDR3 size: 12 residues. CDR1 and CDR2 from the germline V gene are MDHEN and SYDVKM. The CDR3 sequence is CASETSAYEQYF. For the CDR3, the DNA is TGTGCCAGTGAGACAAGCGCGTACGAGCAGTACTTC.

This clonotype was recorded at least ten times. The genes are TRBV28 and TRBJ2-5, with D hard to call. This CDR3 is built from 15 residues. Germline CDR1 and CDR2: MDHEN and SYDVKM. V lost 6 bases, J lost 5 bases, and 19 bases lay in between. CDR3 sequence reads: CASSSRGGVRETQYF. CDR3 DNA sequence: TGTGCCAGCAGCTCCCGTGGTGGCGTAAGGGAGACCCAGTACTTC. The full variable domain, with the rest looked up from reference TRBV28 and TRBJ2-5, is DVKVTQSSRYLVKRTGEKVFLECVQDMDHENMFWYRQDPGLGLRLIYFSYDVKMKEKGDIPEGYSVSREKKERFSLILESASTNQTSMYLCASSSRGGVRETQYFGPGTRLLVL.

This clonotype was detected ten times or more. The genes are TRBV6-5 and TRBJ2-7; the match to TRBD1 covers 9 bases. Germline CDR1 reads MNHEY; CDR2 reads SVGAGI. With 1 base clipped from V and 2 bases from J, the junction kept 3 bases outside the gene matches. The CDR3 has 15 residues. The CDR3, as DNA: TGTGCCAGCAGTTACTTGGGACAGGGCCCCTACGAGCAGTACTTC. This encodes CASSYLGQGPYEQYF.

This clonotype was seen at least ten times. The rearrangement links TRBV12-3 or TRBV12-4 to TRBJ2-5; D ambiguous. The CDR3 sequence is 11 residues long. Trimming took 3 bases from V and 5 from J, leaving 4 bases between them. CDR3 coding DNA: TGTGCCAGCAGTTTTTCGGAGACCCAGTACTTC. This gives the protein CASSFSETQYF.

This clonotype was counted at least ten times. The chain couples TRBV29-1 to TRBJ2-5, with unresolved D. V dropped 4 bases and J dropped 5 bases, with 11 bases sitting between them. The CDR3 sequence is 12 residues long. Germline-derived CDR1 and CDR2 are SQVTM and ANQGSEA. CDR3 coding DNA: TGCAGCGTTGCTTTCCTCGGGGAGACCCAGTACTTC. It is translated as CSVAFLGETQYF.

This clonotype occurred a few times. This chain connects TRBV14 to TRBJ2-5; TRBD2 agrees at 8 bases. Looked up from germline, CDR1 is SGHDN and CDR2 is FVKESK. This CDR3 has 15 residues. V shed 2 bases and J 1 base; nucleotides not matched to a gene: 3. CDR3 nucleotide sequence: TGTGCCAGCAGCCAACGGGCGGGGGGCCAAGAGACCCAGTACTTC. It codes for CASSQRAGGQETQYF.

Only a few counts were recorded for this clonotype. J is TRBJ2-7 and V is TRBV18; D is uncertain. The CDR3 has 15 residues. Germline V gene lookup returns CDR1 KGHSH and CDR2 LQKENI. V was clipped by 6 bases and J by 2 bases, with 17 bases between them. CDR3 in amino acids: CASSPSVAGTYEQYF. Written as DNA, the CDR3 is TGTGCCAGCTCTCCAAGCGTGGCCGGCACCTACGAGCAGTACTTC.

This clonotype was observed a single time. This could be a read error, since a much larger clone is one nucleotide away. The chain carries TRBV5-6 and TRBJ2-5; TRBD1 aligns across 7 bases. This CDR3 contains 16 residues. Germline V gene data show CDR1 as SGHDT and CDR2 as YYEEEE. CDR3 in DNA: TGTGCCAGCAGTCTGAGACAGGGAGTCTCGCAAGAGACCCGGTACTTC. This gives the protein CASSLRQGVSQETRYF.

This clonotype was detected ten times or more. The J gene is TRBJ2-7, the V gene TRBV9; D not resolved. The CDR3 is made up of 13 amino acids. Trimming removed 1 base from V and 3 bases from J, with 8 bases in between. The germline V gene encodes CDR1 SGDLS and CDR2 YYNGEE. DNA of the CDR3: TGTGCCAGCAGCGTAACCACCGGCTACGAGCAGTACTTC. The encoded protein is CASSVTTGYEQYF.